The clone carrying this TCR beta chain was recorded only once. This sample stems from a study of blood T cell repertoires in COVID-19. Only in-frame clones appear in the TCRdb table, and some are missing; sequencing was by immunoSEQ multiplex PCR. In the table there are roughly 320,000 clones, 86% of which are singletons. CDR3 length: 14 amino acids. Trimming took 7 bases from V and 0 from J, leaving 13 bases between them. In germline, CDR1 is SNHLY, CDR2 FYNNEI. Cohort placement rested on clinical history that participants reported themselves. The source material was PBMCs or T cells enriched from blood (not recorded which). This clonotype was obtained from a man younger than 45 who had recovered from COVID-19. The genes are TRBV2 and TRBJ2-7; perhaps TRBD1 as D (6 bases). In DNA, the CDR3 is TGTGCCAGCATGAGGCAGGGGAGCTCCTACGAGCAGTACTTC. Translation gives CASMRQGSSYEQYF.